This T cell receptor (beta chain) stems from a study of CD8 T cells in ankylosing spondylitis. Study-level points and caveats: A TCR beta motif of roughly 8 highly homologous variants seemed to mark ankylosing spondylitis blood.

Turning to this clonotype: Its antigen is not identified. A read error may produce the germline difference seen at one junction end.

TCRdb re-called the 5' RACE reads with MiXCR, one entry per CDR3 protein. Here the sample spans 200,000 to 300,000 distinct CDR3 sequences, 20% to 30% being singletons. The CDR3 extends over 16 amino acids. Germline V CDR1 and CDR2: DFQATT, SNEGSKA (reference sequence). Sequencing was done on a sample of blood, either unsorted or a sorted T cell fraction (not recorded which). This receptor was obtained from a male donor with ankylosing spondylitis or in good health (not recorded which). J is TRBJ2-1 and V is TRBV20-1; D call uncertain. CDR3 bases: TGCAGTGCTAGGGCAGCTGATGAGAACTCCTTCAATGAGCAGTTCTTC. It codes for CSARAADENSFNEQFF.